These T cell receptor beta chains were read from a single sample in a study of blood T cell repertoires in COVID-19. Repertoires were generated with immunoSEQ multiplex PCR, while TCRdb's copy carries only in-frame clones and drops some. This sample has 50,000 to 65,000 clones, with roughly 74% found just once. The specimen sequenced was peripheral blood. The receptors were sampled from a woman of 80 years or more with acute or convalescent COVID-19. Both conserved end residues are part of each CDR3. D genes are given only for firm matches. Not all rows give a size; the values are once, few, many and, for expanded clones, a class.

j_call clone_size d_call cdr3_length v_call cdr3_aa cdr3_nt
TRBJ2-2 . . 13 TRBV12-3/TRBV12-4 CASSSPLTGELFF TGTGCCAGCAGTTCCCCTCTGACCGGGGAGCTGTTTTTT
TRBJ1-5 . . 13 TRBV19 CASLWGNNQPQHF TGTGCCAGTTTATGGGGCAACAATCAGCCCCAGCATTTT
TRBJ2-1 . . 15 TRBV18 CASSPRGGSYNEQFF TGTGCCAGCTCACCACGCGGAGGTTCCTACAATGAGCAGTTCTTC
TRBJ2-1 . TRBD1 15 TRBV7-2 CASSPYRGPTMEQFF TGTGCCAGCAGCCCCTACAGGGGACCTACAATGGAGCAGTTCTTC
TRBJ2-2 . . 14 TRBV7-2 CASSLEPGVGELFF TGTGCCAGCAGCTTAGAACCAGGGGTCGGGGAGCTGTTTTTT
TRBJ2-3 . TRBD2 15 TRBV13 CASSWGLAGTDTQYF TGTGCCAGCAGCTGGGGACTAGCGGGTACAGATACGCAGTATTTT
TRBJ1-1 few . 14 TRBV16 CASSKGGGGTEAFF TGTGCCAGCAGCAAGGGCGGGGGGGGCACTGAAGCTTTCTTT
TRBJ2-7 . . 11 TRBV20-1 CSAGSFDEQYF TGCAGTGCGGGGAGTTTCGACGAGCAGTACTTC
TRBJ1-1 . TRBD1 14 TRBV7-2 CASSRQQGATEAFF TGTGCCAGCAGCCGGCAACAGGGGGCCACTGAAGCTTTCTTT
TRBJ2-7 . TRBD2 15 TRBV24-1 CATSDLRVGGPKQYF TGTGCCACCAGTGATTTGCGGGTGGGAGGGCCGAAGCAGTACTTC
TRBJ2-3 . . 15 TRBV21-1 CASSSRTPSTDTQYF TGTGCCAGCAGCTCCAGGACACCCAGCACAGATACGCAGTATTTT
TRBJ2-5 few TRBD1 16 TRBV4-1 CASSQAWDRRQETQYF TGCGCCAGCAGCCAAGCTTGGGACAGGAGACAAGAGACCCAGTACTTC
TRBJ1-2 . . 11 TRBV6-6 CASSDSYGYTF TGTGCCAGCAGCGACAGCTATGGCTACACCTTC
TRBJ1-3 . . 15 TRBV3-1/TRBV3-2 CASSLQTVSGNTIYF TGTGCCAGCAGCCTCCAGACAGTCTCTGGAAACACCATATATTTT